Below are 27 T cell receptor beta chains sequenced from a single sample in a study of relationships among human T cell subsets. Semiquantitative ARM-PCR amplified T cell receptor alpha and beta CDR3 regions from mRNA. Tagged nested gene-specific primers were used first, then communal superprimers amplified exponentially. TCRdb ran MiXCR on the multiplex PCR reads and lists one entry per CDR3 protein. The data contain about 2,800 distinct CDR3 sequences, approximately 82% of them singletons. The sequenced sample was total T cells sorted from blood. Source of these receptors: a man aged 35-49 years in good health.

V usage is TRBV4-1 and J usage is TRBJ2-7, with a tentative D call TRBD2 (6 bases). Germline-derived CDR1 and CDR2 are MGHRA and YSYEKL. The length of the CDR3 is 16 residues. V was cut by 0 bases and J by 4 bases, with 16 bases left in between. CDR3 sequence reads: CASSQEVAANRYEQYF. The CDR3 DNA sequence: TGCGCCAGCAGCCAAGAGGTAGCGGCTAACCGTTACGAGCAGTACTTC.

The V and J genes are TRBV11-2 and TRBJ2-3; 13 bases are shared with TRBD2. This CDR3 has 15 amino acids. J gave up 6 bases and V 4 bases, and 4 bases lay outside the gene matches. In germline, CDR1 is SGHAT, CDR2 FQNNGV. As DNA, the CDR3 is TGTGCCAGCAGCTGGACTAGCGGGGGCCGGGATACGCAGTATTTT. Translating gives CASSWTSGGRDTQYF.

The chain has TRBV11-2 and TRBJ2-1; TRBD1 matches at 9 bases. In germline, CDR1 is SGHAT, CDR2 FQNNGV. V trimming: 2 bases; J trimming: 7 bases; junction bases outside the gene matches: 9. The length of the CDR3 is 16 residues. The CDR3 nucleotides are TGTGCCAGCAGCTTAAAGACAGGACAGGGGAAGAATGAGCAGTTCTTC. Translated, it gives CASSLKTGQGKNEQFF.

The V call is TRBV19, the J call TRBJ1-5, with 9 bases that match TRBD1. CDR3 length: 15 amino acids. Germline trimming cut 8 bases from V and 6 bases from J; bases unmatched to any gene: 11. CDR1 is LNHDA and CDR2 is SQIVND in the germline V gene (reference sequence). CDR3 nucleotides: TGTGCCAGTGACTCGGGACAGGGCTACGGTCAGCCCCAGCATTTT. This translates into CASDSGQGYGQPQHF.

V is TRBV11-3 and J is TRBJ2-2; possible D gene TRBD2, 5 bases. V lost 2 bases and J lost 5, with 6 bases in between. Germline CDR1 is SGHNT and CDR2 is YENEEA. This CDR3 contains 13 residues. CDR3 region: CASSLPGTGELFF. The CDR3 DNA follows: TGTGCCAGCAGCTTACCGGGGACCGGGGAGCTGTTTTTT.

The rearrangement links TRBV11-2 to TRBJ1-4, with D unclear. The V end lost 4 bases, the J end lost 2 bases, and 14 bases lay between the germline ends. This CDR3 contains 16 residues. Germline CDR1 reads SGHAT; CDR2 reads FQNNGV. The CDR3 region has the DNA TGTGCCAGCAGCTCCGCTCTGGGGATCACTAATGAAAAACTGTTTTTT. It translates to CASSSALGITNEKLFF.

The chain is built from TRBV28 and TRBJ2-7; D not resolved. Germline V CDR1 and CDR2: MDHEN, SYDVKM. Trimming left V 5 bases short and J 3 bases short, with 8 bases between. CDR3 length equals 12 residues. The CDR3, as DNA: TGTGCCAGCAGTCTAACCAGCTACGAGCAGTACTTC. Translating gives CASSLTSYEQYF. The full variable domain, its missing parts supplied by reference TRBV28 and TRBJ2-7, is DVKVTQSSRYLVKRTGEKVFLECVQDMDHENMFWYRQDPGLGLRLIYFSYDVKMKEKGDIPEGYSVSREKKERFSLILESASTNQTSMYLCASSLTSYEQYFGPGTRLTVT.

The chain carries TRBV6-2 or TRBV6-3 and TRBJ2-5; D unresolved. Trimming took 2 bases from V and 4 from J, leaving 5 bases between them. This CDR3 has 12 amino acids. CDR1 and CDR2 (germline): MNHEY, SVGEGT. As DNA, the CDR3 is TGTGCCAGCAGTTACGGTCGAGAGACCCAGTACTTC. Translating it yields CASSYGRETQYF.

The chain couples TRBV11-2 to TRBJ2-3, with D tentatively TRBD1 (6 bases). CDR3 length equals 15 residues. The V gene lost 3 bases and the J gene lost 7 bases, with 17 bases spanning the gap. Germline values: CDR1 SGHAT, CDR2 FQNNGV. CDR3 nucleotides: TGTGCCAGCAGCTTTCGCAGGGGTGGCGACCATACGCAGTATTTT. It translates to CASSFRRGGDHTQYF. Variable domain in full (rest from reference TRBV11-2 and TRBJ2-3): EAGVAQSPRYKIIEKRQSVAFWCNPISGHATLYWYQQILGQGPKLLIQFQNNGVVDDSQLPKDRFSAERLKGVDSTLKIQPAKLEDSAVYLCASSFRRGGDHTQYFGPGTRLTVL.

The chain links TRBV11-2 to TRBJ2-3, with D uncertain. V was cut by 5 bases and J by 3 bases, with 9 bases left in between. Germline V CDR1 and CDR2: SGHAT, FQNNGV. The CDR3 runs to 13 residues. CDR3 sequence reads: CASSPPQTDTQYF. CDR3 bases: TGTGCCAGCAGCCCTCCCCAGACAGATACGCAGTATTTT.

The chain recombines TRBV19 with TRBJ2-1; the match to TRBD2 covers 14 bases. V lost 5 bases and J lost 15; bases outside the gene matches: 6. The CDR3 consists of 13 residues. The germline CDR1 and CDR2 sequences are LNHDA and SQIVND (reference sequence). The CDR3 sequence is CASSAGTSGSVFF. CDR3 in DNA: TGTGCCAGTAGTGCCGGGACTAGCGGGAGTGTGTTCTTC. Full variable domain (rest looked up from reference TRBV19 and TRBJ2-1): DGGITQSPKYLFRKEGQNVTLSCEQNLNHDAMYWYRQDPGQGLRLIYYSQIVNDFQKGDIAEGYSVSREKKESFPLTVTSAQKNPTAFYLCASSAGTSGSVFFGPGTRLTVL.

There are a few counts of this clonotype. The chain uses TRBV27 and TRBJ1-1; 7 bases align to TRBD1. The CDR3 length is 16 residues. V shed 6 bases, J shed 0 bases, and the junction held 10 bases outside the gene matches. Germline CDR1 is MNHEY and CDR2 is SMNVEV (reference sequence). The CDR3 DNA reads as TGTGCCAGCAGATCTTATCTGACAGGGCTGAACACTGAAGCTTTCTTT. It specifies CASRSYLTGLNTEAFF.

The chain combines TRBV12-3 or TRBV12-4 with TRBJ1-5; D unresolved. The CDR3 runs to 13 residues. V was pared by 4 bases and J by 0 bases, with 4 bases between. The DNA of the CDR3 is TGTGCCAGCAGTTCAAATAGCAATCAGCCCCAGCATTTT. Its translation is CASSSNSNQPQHF.

The chain recombines TRBV2 with TRBJ1-1, with a tentative D call TRBD1 (5 bases). Trimming removed 10 bases at V and 3 bases at J, with 24 bases between. Germline CDR1 and CDR2: SNHLY and FYNNEI. CDR3 length equals 16 residues. As DNA, the CDR3 is TGTGCCACCCCCTCTGTTCCCGGGACGAAGTACACTGAAGCTTTCTTT. The encoded protein is CATPSVPGTKYTEAFF.

The sample holds a few counts of this clonotype. The genes are TRBV28 and TRBJ1-5; tentative D call: TRBD1 (5 bases). V gave up 2 bases and J gave up 7 bases, with 12 bases separating them. The CDR3 extends over 14 amino acids. In germline, CDR1 is MDHEN, CDR2 SYDVKM. CDR3 loop: CASSLEGATQPQHF. CDR3 bases: TGTGCCAGCAGTTTAGAAGGGGCTACCCAGCCCCAGCATTTT.

The chain couples TRBV11-2 to TRBJ2-5; D not resolved. CDR1 is SGHAT, CDR2 FQNNGV, per germline. Trimming pared 5 bases from V and 2 bases from J, leaving 12 bases between. This CDR3 has 14 amino acids. Here the CDR3 reads CASSPLDGQETQYF. In nucleotides, the CDR3 is TGTGCCAGCAGCCCGCTTGACGGACAAGAGACCCAGTACTTC.

This clonotype was seen only once. The J gene is TRBJ2-5, the V gene TRBV4-3, with D hard to call. The germline gives CDR1 LGHNA, CDR2 YSLEER. The CDR3 spans 15 residues. The V gene lost 4 bases and the J gene lost 2 bases, with 14 bases spanning the gap. The CDR3 DNA sequence: TGCGCCAGCAGCCCGGACGGGTACGCTCAAGAGACCCAGTACTTC. Translating gives CASSPDGYAQETQYF.

The V and J genes are TRBV4-1 and TRBJ2-1; perhaps TRBD1 as D (6 bases). This CDR3 is built from 16 residues. The germline V gene has CDR1 MGHRA and CDR2 YSYEKL. V lost 3 bases, J lost 4 bases, and 16 bases lay in between. CDR3: CASSQASQGFYNEQFF. The CDR3 bases are TGCGCCAGCAGCCAGGCCTCCCAGGGGTTTTACAATGAGCAGTTCTTC.

The J gene is TRBJ2-3, the V gene TRBV11-2, with 13 bases identical to TRBD2. V shed 5 bases, J shed 0 bases, and the junction held 8 bases outside the gene matches. The germline gives CDR1 SGHAT, CDR2 FQNNGV. This CDR3 is built from 18 residues. CDR3 protein: CASSGGLAGEYSTDTQYF. DNA for the CDR3: TGTGCCAGCAGCGGAGGACTAGCGGGAGAGTATAGCACAGATACGCAGTATTTT.

The chain has TRBV11-2 and TRBJ1-1; D is uncertain. V was clipped by 1 base and J by 5 bases, with 5 bases between them. This CDR3 is built from 12 residues. Germline V gives CDR1 SGHAT, CDR2 FQNNGV. This CDR3 reads CASSLVYTEAFF. The DNA of the CDR3 is TGTGCCAGCAGCTTAGTATATACTGAAGCTTTCTTT.

This chain links TRBV12-3 or TRBV12-4 with TRBJ2-1; D unclear. This CDR3 spans 13 amino acids. V was clipped by 2 bases and J by 6 bases, with 8 bases between them. CDR3 amino acids: CASSLSLLNEQFF. The CDR3 nucleotides are TGTGCCAGCAGTTTATCCCTCCTCAATGAGCAGTTCTTC.

The chain links TRBV2 to TRBJ2-1; 7 nucleotides agree with TRBD2. The junction had 5 bases not matched to a gene; V was cut back by 6 bases and J by 9 bases. CDR3 length: 12 amino acids. In germline, CDR1 is SNHLY, CDR2 FYNNEI. CDR3 loop: CASRGGVGEQFF. CDR3 nucleotide sequence: TGTGCCAGCAGGGGGGGGGTCGGTGAGCAGTTCTTC.

CDR3 nucleotides: TGTGCCAGCAGCTTGAGTGGGACTAGGGACTACGAGCAGTACTTC. Translation: CASSLSGTRDYEQYF. The genes are TRBV7-6 and TRBJ2-7, with 8 bases fitting TRBD2. The CDR3 extends over 15 amino acids. Germline lookup yields CDR1 SGHVS and CDR2 FNYEAQ. The J segment lost 3 bases and the V segment lost 3 bases, leaving 7 bases of the junction unmatched.

The chain links TRBV14 to TRBJ2-7, with D possibly matching TRBD1 (5 bases). The CDR3 has 15 amino acids. Germline V CDR1 and CDR2: SGHDN, FVKESK. V lost 4 bases and J lost 3, with 16 bases in between. The CDR3 loop is CASSPLDRFFYEQYF. In DNA form, the CDR3 reads TGTGCCAGCAGCCCTCTTGACAGATTTTTCTACGAGCAGTACTTC.

This clonotype was observed a single time. This chain uses TRBV28 with TRBJ1-5; D is ambiguous. The CDR3 sequence is 12 residues long. The V gene's germline CDR1 is MDHEN and CDR2 SYDVKM. V was pared by 5 bases and J by 9 bases, with 11 bases between. This chain's CDR3 is CASSRPLGPQHF. CDR3 bases: TGTGCCAGCAGTCGACCCCTTGGGCCCCAGCATTTT.

The chain employs TRBV12-3 or TRBV12-4 and TRBJ2-3; possible D gene TRBD2, 5 bases. The CDR3 runs 14 residues. The V gene lost 5 bases and the J gene lost 1 base, with 10 bases spanning the gap. The CDR3 loop is CASSPGLGTDTQYF. The CDR3 nucleotides are TGTGCCAGCAGTCCAGGACTTGGCACAGATACGCAGTATTTT.

The rearrangement uses TRBV10-3 and TRBJ1-4, with D uncertain. Trimming shortened V by 11 bases and J by 5 bases, and 15 bases separated the two germline ends. CDR3 size: 13 residues. Germline V CDR1 and CDR2: ENHRY, SYGVKD. CDR3 nucleotides: TGTGCCGCTCGGCCGCAGATAAATGAAAAACTGTTTTTT. Translated, it gives CAARPQINEKLFF.